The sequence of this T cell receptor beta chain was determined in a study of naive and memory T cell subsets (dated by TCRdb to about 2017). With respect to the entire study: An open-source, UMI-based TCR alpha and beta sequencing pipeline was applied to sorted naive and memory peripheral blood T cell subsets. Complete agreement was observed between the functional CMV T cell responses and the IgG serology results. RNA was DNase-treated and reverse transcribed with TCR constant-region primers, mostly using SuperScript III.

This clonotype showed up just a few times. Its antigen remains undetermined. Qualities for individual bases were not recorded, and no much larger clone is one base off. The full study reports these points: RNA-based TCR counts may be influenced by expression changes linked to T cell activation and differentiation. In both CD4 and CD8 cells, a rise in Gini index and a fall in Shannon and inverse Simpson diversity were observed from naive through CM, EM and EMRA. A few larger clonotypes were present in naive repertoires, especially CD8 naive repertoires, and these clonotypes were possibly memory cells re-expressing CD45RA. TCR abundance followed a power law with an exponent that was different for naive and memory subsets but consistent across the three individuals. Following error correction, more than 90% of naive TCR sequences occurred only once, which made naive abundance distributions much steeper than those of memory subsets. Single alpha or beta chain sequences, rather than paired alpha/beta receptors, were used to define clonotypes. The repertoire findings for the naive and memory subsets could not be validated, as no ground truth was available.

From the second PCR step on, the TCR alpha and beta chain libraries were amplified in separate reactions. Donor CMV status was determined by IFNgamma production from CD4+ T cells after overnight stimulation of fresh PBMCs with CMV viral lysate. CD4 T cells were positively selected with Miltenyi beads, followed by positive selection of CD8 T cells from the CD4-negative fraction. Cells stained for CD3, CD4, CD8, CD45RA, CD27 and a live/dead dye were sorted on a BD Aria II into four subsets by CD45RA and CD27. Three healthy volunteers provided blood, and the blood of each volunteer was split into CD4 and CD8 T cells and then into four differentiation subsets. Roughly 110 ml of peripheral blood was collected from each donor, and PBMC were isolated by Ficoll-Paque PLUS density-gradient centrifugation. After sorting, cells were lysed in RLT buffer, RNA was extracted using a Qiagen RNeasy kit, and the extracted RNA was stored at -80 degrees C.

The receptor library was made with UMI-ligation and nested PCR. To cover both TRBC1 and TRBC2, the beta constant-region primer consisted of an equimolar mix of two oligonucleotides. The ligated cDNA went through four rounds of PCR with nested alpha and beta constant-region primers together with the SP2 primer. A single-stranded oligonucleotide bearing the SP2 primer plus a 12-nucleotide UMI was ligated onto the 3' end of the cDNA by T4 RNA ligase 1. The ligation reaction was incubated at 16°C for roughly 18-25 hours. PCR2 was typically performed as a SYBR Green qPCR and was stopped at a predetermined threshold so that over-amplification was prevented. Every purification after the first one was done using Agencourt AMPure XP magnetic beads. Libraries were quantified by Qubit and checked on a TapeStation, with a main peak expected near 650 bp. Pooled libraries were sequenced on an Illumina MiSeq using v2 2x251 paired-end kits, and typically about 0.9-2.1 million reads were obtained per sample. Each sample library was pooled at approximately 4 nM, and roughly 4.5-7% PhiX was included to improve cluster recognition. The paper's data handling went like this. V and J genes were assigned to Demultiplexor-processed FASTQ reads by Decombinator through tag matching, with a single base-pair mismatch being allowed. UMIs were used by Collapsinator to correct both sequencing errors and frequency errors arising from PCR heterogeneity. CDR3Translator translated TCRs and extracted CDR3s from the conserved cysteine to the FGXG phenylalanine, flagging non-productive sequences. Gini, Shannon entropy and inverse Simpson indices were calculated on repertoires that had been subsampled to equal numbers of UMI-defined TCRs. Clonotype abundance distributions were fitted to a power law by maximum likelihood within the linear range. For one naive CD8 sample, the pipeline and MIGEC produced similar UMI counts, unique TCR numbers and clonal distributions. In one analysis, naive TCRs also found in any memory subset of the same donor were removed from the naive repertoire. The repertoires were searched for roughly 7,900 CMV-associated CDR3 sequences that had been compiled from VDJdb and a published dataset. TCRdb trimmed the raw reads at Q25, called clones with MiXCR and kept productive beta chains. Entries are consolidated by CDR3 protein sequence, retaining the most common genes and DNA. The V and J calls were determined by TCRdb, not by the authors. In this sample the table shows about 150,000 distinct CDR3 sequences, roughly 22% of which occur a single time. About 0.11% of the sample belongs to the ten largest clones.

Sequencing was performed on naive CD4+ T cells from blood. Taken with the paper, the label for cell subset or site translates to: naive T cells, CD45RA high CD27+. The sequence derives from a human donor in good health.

The DNA reads TGTGCCAGCAGCTTAAGTGGCCCCGGTATCCAGTTCTTC. Translated, it reads CASSLSGPGIQFF. The rearranged segments are TRBV7-3 and TRBJ2-1, with no D gene named confidently. The germline V gene provides CDR1 SGHTA and CDR2 FQGTGA. V and J lose 1 base and 13 bases, and a span of 14 bases separates them. The CDR3 runs 13 residues from the cysteine to the phenylalanine. Only the CDR3 DNA stays, 39 bases, in frame from base 1. Where the CDR3 stops, the reference TRBV7-3 and TRBJ2-1 genes take over; the full variable domain is GAGVSQTPSNKVTEKGKYVELRCDPISGHTALYWYRQSLGQGPEFLIYFQGTGAADDSGLPNDRFFAVRPEGSVSTLKIQRTERGDSAVYLCASSLSGPGIQFFGPGTRLTVL.